Listed below are T cell receptor beta chains from one sample, sequenced in a study of early T cells in non-severe SARS-CoV-2 infection. MiXCR was run by TCRdb on the 5' RACE reads, yielding one entry per CDR3 protein. The table shows about 81,000 distinct CDR3 sequences, with over 5% occurring only once. The sequenced sample was whole blood. These receptors originate from an adult who was a healthcare worker with PCR-confirmed SARS-CoV-2 infection or an uninfected control (not recorded which). CDR3s include the opening cysteine and the closing phenylalanine or tryptophan. The D gene is left open where the match is weak. Not every row has a clone size; where given, it reads once, few, many or a size class.

clone_size: -; d_call: -; j_call: TRBJ2-2; v_call: TRBV7-6; cdr3_aa: CASSLVSQATGELFF; cdr3_nt: TGTGCCAGCAGCTTAGTGTCACAGGCCACCGGGGAGCTGTTTTTT
clone_size: -; d_call: -; j_call: TRBJ2-1; v_call: TRBV24-1; cdr3_aa: CATSDLMGANEQFF; cdr3_nt: TGTGCCACCAGTGATTTGATGGGGGCGAATGAGCAGTTCTTC
clone_size: many; d_call: -; j_call: TRBJ2-7; v_call: TRBV6-6; cdr3_aa: CASCKTVYEQYF; cdr3_nt: TGTGCCAGCTGTAAGACGGTATACGAGCAGTACTTC
clone_size: few; d_call: -; j_call: TRBJ1-6; v_call: TRBV6-6; cdr3_aa: CASSYHTVEYNSPLHF; cdr3_nt: TGTGCCAGCAGCTACCACACTGTGGAATATAATTCACCCCTCCACTTT
clone_size: -; d_call: -; j_call: TRBJ1-1; v_call: TRBV2; cdr3_aa: CASSDGQILDEAFF; cdr3_nt: TGTGCCAGCAGTGATGGCCAGATCCTAGACGAAGCTTTCTTT
clone_size: many; d_call: TRBD2; j_call: TRBJ2-7; v_call: TRBV5-1; cdr3_aa: CASSSGLGNYEQYF; cdr3_nt: TGCGCCAGCAGCTCAGGACTAGGGAACTACGAGCAGTACTTC
clone_size: many; d_call: TRBD1; j_call: TRBJ1-5; v_call: TRBV20-1; cdr3_aa: CSAGQGSQPQHF; cdr3_nt: TGCAGTGCAGGACAGGGTAGTCAGCCCCAGCATTTT
clone_size: -; d_call: TRBD2; j_call: TRBJ2-3; v_call: TRBV10-2; cdr3_aa: CASSPTSATDTQYF; cdr3_nt: TGCGCCAGCAGTCCTACTAGCGCGACAGATACGCAGTATTTT
clone_size: many; d_call: -; j_call: TRBJ2-6; v_call: TRBV18; cdr3_aa: CASSPRGSGANVLTF; cdr3_nt: TGTGCCAGCTCACCACGGGGAAGTGGGGCCAACGTCCTGACTTTC
clone_size: many; d_call: -; j_call: TRBJ1-1; v_call: TRBV11-2; cdr3_aa: CASSFTDNTEAFF; cdr3_nt: TGTGCCAGCAGCTTTACCGATAACACTGAAGCTTTCTTT
clone_size: few; d_call: -; j_call: TRBJ2-7; v_call: TRBV5-6; cdr3_aa: CASSSDRFNEQYF; cdr3_nt: TGTGCCAGCAGCTCCGACAGGTTTAACGAGCAGTACTTC
clone_size: few; d_call: TRBD2; j_call: TRBJ2-7; v_call: TRBV6-6; cdr3_aa: CASSYSKLGGSGHEQYF; cdr3_nt: TGTGCCAGCAGTTACTCGAAACTGGGGGGGAGCGGGCACGAGCAGTACTTC
clone_size: few; d_call: -; j_call: TRBJ2-7; v_call: TRBV5-5; cdr3_aa: CASSLVGAGRTYEQYF; cdr3_nt: TGTGCCAGCAGCTTGGTTGGGGCAGGAAGAACCTACGAGCAGTACTTC
clone_size: -; d_call: -; j_call: TRBJ2-2; v_call: TRBV6-2/TRBV6-3; cdr3_aa: CASGQGQNTGELFF; cdr3_nt: TGTGCCAGCGGGCAGGGCCAGAACACCGGGGAGCTGTTTTTT
clone_size: -; d_call: TRBD1; j_call: TRBJ1-4; v_call: TRBV2; cdr3_aa: CASSRDRDEKLFF; cdr3_nt: TGTGCCAGCAGCCGGGACAGGGATGAAAAACTGTTTTTT
clone_size: -; d_call: -; j_call: TRBJ2-1; v_call: TRBV6-2/TRBV6-3; cdr3_aa: CASCSGDRVADEQFF; cdr3_nt: TGTGCCAGCTGCTCCGGGGACCGCGTGGCCGATGAGCAGTTCTTC
clone_size: few; d_call: TRBD2; j_call: TRBJ2-1; v_call: TRBV4-2; cdr3_aa: CASSLQGSGGRAYNEQFF; cdr3_nt: TGTGCCAGCAGCCTACAGGGAAGTGGCGGGAGGGCCTACAATGAGCAGTTCTTC
clone_size: medium-sized; d_call: -; j_call: TRBJ2-5; v_call: TRBV29-1; cdr3_aa: CSVALTGPQETQYF; cdr3_nt: TGCAGCGTCGCCCTGACAGGTCCCCAAGAGACCCAGTACTTC
clone_size: -; d_call: TRBD2; j_call: TRBJ2-2; v_call: TRBV5-4; cdr3_aa: CASSLLSGGAHTGELFF; cdr3_nt: TGTGCCAGCAGCTTGCTTAGCGGGGGGGCCCACACCGGGGAGCTGTTTTTT
clone_size: many; d_call: -; j_call: TRBJ1-4; v_call: TRBV5-5; cdr3_aa: CASSEGAEGRGKLFF; cdr3_nt: TGTGCCAGCAGCGAAGGAGCAGAGGGACGGGGAAAACTGTTTTTT
clone_size: few; d_call: TRBD1; j_call: TRBJ1-1; v_call: TRBV6-6; cdr3_aa: CASRRQGSDTEAFF; cdr3_nt: TGTGCCAGCAGGAGACAGGGGTCGGACACTGAAGCTTTCTTT
clone_size: -; d_call: -; j_call: TRBJ2-6; v_call: TRBV12-3/TRBV12-4; cdr3_aa: CASSSPSRGGIQRWANVLTF; cdr3_nt: TGTGCCAGCAGCTCCCCGAGTCGGGGAGGAATCCAAAGGTGGGCCAACGTCCTGACTTTC
clone_size: many; d_call: -; j_call: TRBJ2-5; v_call: TRBV29-1; cdr3_aa: CSVLGGIQETQYF; cdr3_nt: TGCAGCGTTCTCGGCGGTATCCAAGAGACCCAGTACTTC
clone_size: many; d_call: -; j_call: TRBJ2-1; v_call: TRBV20-1; cdr3_aa: CSASRDTDNNEQFF; cdr3_nt: TGCAGTGCTAGCCGGGACACGGATAACAATGAGCAGTTCTTC
clone_size: many; d_call: TRBD2; j_call: TRBJ2-3; v_call: TRBV3-1; cdr3_aa: CASSQVSGGTDTQYF; cdr3_nt: TGTGCCAGCAGCCAAGTGAGCGGGGGGACAGATACGCAGTATTTT
clone_size: -; d_call: -; j_call: TRBJ2-7; v_call: TRBV18; cdr3_aa: CASSLRTRVNEQYF; cdr3_nt: TGTGCCAGCTCACTAAGAACCAGGGTCAACGAGCAGTACTTC
clone_size: -; d_call: -; j_call: TRBJ2-3; v_call: TRBV9; cdr3_aa: CASSVGIDTQYF; cdr3_nt: TGTGCCAGCAGCGTCGGAATAGATACGCAGTATTTT